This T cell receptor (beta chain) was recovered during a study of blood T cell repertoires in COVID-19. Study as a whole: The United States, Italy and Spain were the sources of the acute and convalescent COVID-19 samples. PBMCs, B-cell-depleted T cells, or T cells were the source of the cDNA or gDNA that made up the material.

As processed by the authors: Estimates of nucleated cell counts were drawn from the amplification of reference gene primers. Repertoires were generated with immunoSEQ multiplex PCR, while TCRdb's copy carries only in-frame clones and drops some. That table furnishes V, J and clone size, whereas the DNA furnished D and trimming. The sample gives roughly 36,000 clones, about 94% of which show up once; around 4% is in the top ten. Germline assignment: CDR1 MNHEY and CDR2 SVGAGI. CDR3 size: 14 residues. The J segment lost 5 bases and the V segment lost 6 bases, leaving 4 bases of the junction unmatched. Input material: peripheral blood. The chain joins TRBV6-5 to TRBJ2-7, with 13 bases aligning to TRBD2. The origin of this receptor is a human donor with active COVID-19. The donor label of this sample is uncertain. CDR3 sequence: CASRPGLAGDEQYF. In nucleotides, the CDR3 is TGTGCCAGCAGACCTGGACTAGCGGGAGACGAGCAGTACTTC.